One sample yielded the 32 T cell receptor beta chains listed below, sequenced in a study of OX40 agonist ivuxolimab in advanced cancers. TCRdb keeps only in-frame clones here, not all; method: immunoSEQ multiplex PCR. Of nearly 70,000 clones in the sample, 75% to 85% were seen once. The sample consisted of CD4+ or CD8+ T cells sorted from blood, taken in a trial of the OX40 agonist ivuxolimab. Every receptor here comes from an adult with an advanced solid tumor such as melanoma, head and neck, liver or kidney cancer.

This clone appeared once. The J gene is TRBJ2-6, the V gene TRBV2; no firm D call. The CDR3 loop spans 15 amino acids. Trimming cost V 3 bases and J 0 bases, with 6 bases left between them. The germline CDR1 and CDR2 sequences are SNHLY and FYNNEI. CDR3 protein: CASSDRTSGANVLTF. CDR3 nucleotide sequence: TGTGCCAGCAGTGACAGGACCTCTGGGGCCAACGTCCTGACTTTC.

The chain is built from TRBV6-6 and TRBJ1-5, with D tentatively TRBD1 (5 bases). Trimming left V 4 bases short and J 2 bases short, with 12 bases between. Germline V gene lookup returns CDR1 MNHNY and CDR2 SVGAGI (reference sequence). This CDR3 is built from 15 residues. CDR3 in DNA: TGTGCCAGCAGTTTCAGGGAGGAGGGCAATCAGCCCCAGCATTTT. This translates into CASSFREEGNQPQHF.

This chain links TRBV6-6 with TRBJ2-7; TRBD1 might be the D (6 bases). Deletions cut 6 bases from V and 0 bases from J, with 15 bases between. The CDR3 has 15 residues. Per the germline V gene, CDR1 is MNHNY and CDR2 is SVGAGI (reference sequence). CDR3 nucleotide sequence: TGTGCCAGCAGCGGCCGGGACATGAGCTCCTACGAGCAGTACTTC. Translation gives CASSGRDMSSYEQYF.

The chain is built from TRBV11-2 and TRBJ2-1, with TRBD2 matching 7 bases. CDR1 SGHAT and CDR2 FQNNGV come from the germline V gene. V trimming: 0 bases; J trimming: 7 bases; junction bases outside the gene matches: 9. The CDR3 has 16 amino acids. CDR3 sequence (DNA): TGTGCCAGCAGCTTAGATCCCCAGCGGGGTAGGAATGAGCAGTTCTTC. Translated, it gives CASSLDPQRGRNEQFF.

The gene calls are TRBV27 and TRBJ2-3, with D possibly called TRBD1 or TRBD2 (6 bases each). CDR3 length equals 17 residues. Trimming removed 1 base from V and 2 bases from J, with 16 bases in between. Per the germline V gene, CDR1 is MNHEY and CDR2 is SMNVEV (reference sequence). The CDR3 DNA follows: TGTGCCAGCAGTTTATTACACGGGGGCCGGAACACAGATACGCAGTATTTT. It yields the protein CASSLLHGGRNTDTQYF.

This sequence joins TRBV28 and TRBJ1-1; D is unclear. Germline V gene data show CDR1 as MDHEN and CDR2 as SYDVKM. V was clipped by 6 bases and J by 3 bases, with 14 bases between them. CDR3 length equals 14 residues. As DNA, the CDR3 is TGTGCCAGCAGGAACAGTTTGGGCGACACTGAAGCTTTCTTT. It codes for CASRNSLGDTEAFF.

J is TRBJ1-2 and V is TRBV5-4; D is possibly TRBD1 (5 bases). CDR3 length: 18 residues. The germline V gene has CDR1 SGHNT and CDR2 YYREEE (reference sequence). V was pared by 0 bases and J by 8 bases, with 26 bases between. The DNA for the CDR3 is TGTGCCAGCAGCTTGGGCACAGCGGGGCCCGTGCCATCTAAGGGCTACACCTTC. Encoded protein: CASSLGTAGPVPSKGYTF.

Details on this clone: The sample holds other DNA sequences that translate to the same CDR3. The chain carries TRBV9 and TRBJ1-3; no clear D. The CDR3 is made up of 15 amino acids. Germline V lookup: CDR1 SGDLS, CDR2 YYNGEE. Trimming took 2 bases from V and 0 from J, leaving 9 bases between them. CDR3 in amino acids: CASSVGTASGNTIYF. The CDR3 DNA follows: TGTGCCAGCAGCGTGGGAACAGCCTCTGGAAACACCATATATTTT.

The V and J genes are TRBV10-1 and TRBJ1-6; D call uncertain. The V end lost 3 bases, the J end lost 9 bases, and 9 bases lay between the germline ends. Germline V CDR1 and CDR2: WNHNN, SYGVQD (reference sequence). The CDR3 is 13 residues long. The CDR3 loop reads CASSDTGPSPLHF. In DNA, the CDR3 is TGCGCCAGCAGTGATACCGGGCCTTCACCCCTCCACTTT.

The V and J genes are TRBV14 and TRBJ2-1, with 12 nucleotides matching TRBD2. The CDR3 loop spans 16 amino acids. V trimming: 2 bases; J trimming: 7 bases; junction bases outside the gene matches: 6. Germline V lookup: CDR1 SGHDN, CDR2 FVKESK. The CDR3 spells CASSQIRLAGVNEQFF. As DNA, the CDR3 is TGTGCCAGCAGCCAAATCAGACTAGCGGGGGTTAATGAGCAGTTCTTC.

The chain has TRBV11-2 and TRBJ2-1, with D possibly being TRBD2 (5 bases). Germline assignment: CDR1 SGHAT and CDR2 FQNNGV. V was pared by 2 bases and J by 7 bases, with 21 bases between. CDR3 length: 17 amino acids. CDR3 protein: CASSLRQRRLSGNEQFF. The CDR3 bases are TGTGCCAGCAGCTTAAGGCAACGGCGTTTGTCGGGGAATGAGCAGTTCTTC.

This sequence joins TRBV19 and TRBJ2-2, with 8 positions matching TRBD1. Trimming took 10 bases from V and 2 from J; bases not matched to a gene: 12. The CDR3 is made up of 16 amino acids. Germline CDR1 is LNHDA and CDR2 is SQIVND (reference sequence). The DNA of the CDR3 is TGTGCCACCTTCAAGGCACAGGGGGGTAACACCGGGGAGCTGTTTTTT. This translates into CATFKAQGGNTGELFF.

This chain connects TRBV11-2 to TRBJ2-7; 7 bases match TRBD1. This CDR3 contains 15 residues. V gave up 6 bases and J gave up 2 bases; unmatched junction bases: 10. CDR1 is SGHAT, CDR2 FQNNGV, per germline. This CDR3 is CASRRQGSSPYEQYF. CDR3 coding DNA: TGTGCCAGCAGACGACAGGGTTCCAGTCCCTACGAGCAGTACTTC.

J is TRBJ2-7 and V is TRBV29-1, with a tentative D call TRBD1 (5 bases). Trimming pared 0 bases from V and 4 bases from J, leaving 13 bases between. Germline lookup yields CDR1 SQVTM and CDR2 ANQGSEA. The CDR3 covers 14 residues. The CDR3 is CSVEDEFRVYEQYF. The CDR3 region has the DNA TGCAGCGTTGAAGATGAGTTCAGGGTTTACGAGCAGTACTTC.

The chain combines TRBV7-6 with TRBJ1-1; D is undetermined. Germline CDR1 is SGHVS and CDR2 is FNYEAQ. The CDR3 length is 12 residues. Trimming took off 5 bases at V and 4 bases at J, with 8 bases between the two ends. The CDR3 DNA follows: TGTGCCAGCAGCCCCCAGTTCACTGAAGCTTTCTTT. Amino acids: CASSPQFTEAFF.

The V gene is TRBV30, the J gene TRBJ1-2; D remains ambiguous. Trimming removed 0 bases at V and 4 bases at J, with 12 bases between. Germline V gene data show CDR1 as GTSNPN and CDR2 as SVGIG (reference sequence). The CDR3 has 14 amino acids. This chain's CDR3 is CAWSVHRTGYGYTF. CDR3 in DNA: TGTGCCTGGAGTGTACACCGGACGGGCTATGGCTACACCTTC.

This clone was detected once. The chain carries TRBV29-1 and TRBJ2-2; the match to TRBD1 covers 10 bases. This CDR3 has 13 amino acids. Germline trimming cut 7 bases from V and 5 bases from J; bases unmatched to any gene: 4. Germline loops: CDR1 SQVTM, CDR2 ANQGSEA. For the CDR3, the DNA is TGCAGCGCCGACAGGGGGCAGACCGGGGAGCTGTTTTTT. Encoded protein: CSADRGQTGELFF.

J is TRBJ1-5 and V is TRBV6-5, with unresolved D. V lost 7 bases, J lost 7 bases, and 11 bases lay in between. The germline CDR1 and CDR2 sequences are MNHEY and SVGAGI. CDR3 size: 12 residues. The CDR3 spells CASTTSHQPQHF. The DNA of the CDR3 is TGTGCCAGCACGACTAGCCACCAGCCCCAGCATTTT.

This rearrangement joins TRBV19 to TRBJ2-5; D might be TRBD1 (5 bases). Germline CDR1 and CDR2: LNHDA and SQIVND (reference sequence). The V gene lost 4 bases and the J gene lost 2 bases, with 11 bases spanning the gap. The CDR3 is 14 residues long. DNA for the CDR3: TGTGCCAGTAGTAGACAGTCTACTCAAGAGACCCAGTACTTC. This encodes CASSRQSTQETQYF. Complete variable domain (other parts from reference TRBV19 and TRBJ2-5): DGGITQSPKYLFRKEGQNVTLSCEQNLNHDAMYWYRQDPGQGLRLIYYSQIVNDFQKGDIAEGYSVSREKKESFPLTVTSAQKNPTAFYLCASSRQSTQETQYFGPGTRLLVL.

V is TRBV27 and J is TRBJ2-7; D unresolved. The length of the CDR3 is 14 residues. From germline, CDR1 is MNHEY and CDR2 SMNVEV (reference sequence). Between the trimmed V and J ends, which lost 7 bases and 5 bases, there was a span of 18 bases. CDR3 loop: CASTSPGAINEQYF. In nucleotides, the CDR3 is TGTGCCAGCACCTCTCCAGGTGCGATCAACGAGCAGTACTTC.

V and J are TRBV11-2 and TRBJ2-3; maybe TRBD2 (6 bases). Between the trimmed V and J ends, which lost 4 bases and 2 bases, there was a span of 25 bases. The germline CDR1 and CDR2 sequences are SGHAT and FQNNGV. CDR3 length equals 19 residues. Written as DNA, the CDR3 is TGTGCCAGCAGCTCAAGAAGAGGAGGGACTTCCTCATTCACAGATACGCAGTATTTT. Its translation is CASSSRRGGTSSFTDTQYF.

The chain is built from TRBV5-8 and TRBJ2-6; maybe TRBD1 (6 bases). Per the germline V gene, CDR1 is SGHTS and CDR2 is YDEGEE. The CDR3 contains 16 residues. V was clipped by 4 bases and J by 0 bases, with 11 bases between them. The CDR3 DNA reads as TGTGCCAGCAGCCGGACAGCCCTCTCTGGGGCCAACGTCCTGACTTTC. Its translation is CASSRTALSGANVLTF.

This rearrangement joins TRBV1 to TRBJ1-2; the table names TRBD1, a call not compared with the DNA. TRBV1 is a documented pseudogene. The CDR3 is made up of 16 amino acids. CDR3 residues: CTSRLTGQVGDYGYTF. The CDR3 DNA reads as TGCACCAGCAGGCTAACCGGACAGGTCGGGGACTATGGCTACACCTTC.

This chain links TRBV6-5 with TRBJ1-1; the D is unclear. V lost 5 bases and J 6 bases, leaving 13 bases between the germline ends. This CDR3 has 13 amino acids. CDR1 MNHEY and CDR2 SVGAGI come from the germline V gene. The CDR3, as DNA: TGTGCCAGCAGTCGCGCGTACACCGCTGAAGCTTTCTTT. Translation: CASSRAYTAEAFF.

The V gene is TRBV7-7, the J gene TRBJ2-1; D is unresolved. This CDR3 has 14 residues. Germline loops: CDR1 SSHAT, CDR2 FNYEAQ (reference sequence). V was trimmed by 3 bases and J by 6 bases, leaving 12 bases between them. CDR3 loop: CASSLEGFINEQFF. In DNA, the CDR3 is TGTGCCAGCAGCTTGGAAGGGTTCATCAATGAGCAGTTCTTC.

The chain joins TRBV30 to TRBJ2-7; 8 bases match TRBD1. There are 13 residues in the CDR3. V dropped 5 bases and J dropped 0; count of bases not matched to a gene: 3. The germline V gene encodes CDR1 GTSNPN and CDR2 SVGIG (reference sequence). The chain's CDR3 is CAWVRGLSYEQYF. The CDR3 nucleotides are TGTGCCTGGGTCAGGGGGCTCTCCTACGAGCAGTACTTC. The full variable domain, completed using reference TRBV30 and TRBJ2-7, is SQTIHQWPATLVQPVGSPLSLECTVEGTSNPNLYWYRQAAGRGLQLLFYSVGIGQISSEVPQNLSASRPQDRQFILSSKKLLLSDSGFYLCAWVRGLSYEQYFGPGTRLTVT.

Here the CDR3 reads CASSPTRQSTYEQYF. The CDR3 DNA reads TGTGCCAGCTCACCCACTCGCCAGAGTACCTACGAGCAGTACTTC. This chain uses TRBV18 with TRBJ2-7; D remains ambiguous. Trimming shortened V by 3 bases and J by 2 bases, and 14 bases separated the two germline ends. Germline assignment: CDR1 KGHSH and CDR2 LQKENI. This CDR3 spans 15 amino acids.

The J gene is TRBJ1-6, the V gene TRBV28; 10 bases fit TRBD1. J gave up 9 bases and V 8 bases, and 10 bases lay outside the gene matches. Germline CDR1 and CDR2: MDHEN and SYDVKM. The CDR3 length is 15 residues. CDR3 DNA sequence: TGTGCCAGCCTCGGAGGGACAGGGGTTTCTTCACCCCTCCACTTT. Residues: CASLGGTGVSSPLHF.

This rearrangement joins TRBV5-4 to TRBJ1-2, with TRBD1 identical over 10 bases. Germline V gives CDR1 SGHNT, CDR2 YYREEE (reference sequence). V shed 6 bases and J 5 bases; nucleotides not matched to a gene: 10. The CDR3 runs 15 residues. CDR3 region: CASNGGGQGRYGYTF. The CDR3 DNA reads TGTGCCAGCAACGGGGGGGGACAGGGGCGGTATGGCTACACCTTC.

The CDR3 region has the DNA TGTGCCAGCAGTGGTCTGGTTGTAGTCGGGGAAAGCAATCAGCCCCAGCATTTT. As protein: CASSGLVVVGESNQPQHF. This sequence joins TRBV6-1 and TRBJ1-5, with D uncertain. The CDR3 length is 18 residues. The V gene lost 4 bases and the J gene lost 1 base, with 20 bases spanning the gap. Germline V gives CDR1 MNHNS, CDR2 SASEGT.

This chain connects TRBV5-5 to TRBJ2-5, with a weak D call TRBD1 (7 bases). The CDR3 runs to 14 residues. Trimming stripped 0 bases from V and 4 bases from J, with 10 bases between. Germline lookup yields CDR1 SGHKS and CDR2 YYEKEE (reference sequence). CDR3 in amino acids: CASSLGQGGETQYF. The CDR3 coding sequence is TGTGCCAGCAGCTTGGGACAGGGAGGAGAGACCCAGTACTTC.

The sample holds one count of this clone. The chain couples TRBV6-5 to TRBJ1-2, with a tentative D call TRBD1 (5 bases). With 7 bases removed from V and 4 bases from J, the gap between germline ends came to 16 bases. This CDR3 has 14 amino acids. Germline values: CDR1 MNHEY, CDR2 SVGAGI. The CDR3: CASTPSQGTYGYTF. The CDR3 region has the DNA TGTGCCAGCACCCCCTCCCAGGGAACCTATGGCTACACCTTC.